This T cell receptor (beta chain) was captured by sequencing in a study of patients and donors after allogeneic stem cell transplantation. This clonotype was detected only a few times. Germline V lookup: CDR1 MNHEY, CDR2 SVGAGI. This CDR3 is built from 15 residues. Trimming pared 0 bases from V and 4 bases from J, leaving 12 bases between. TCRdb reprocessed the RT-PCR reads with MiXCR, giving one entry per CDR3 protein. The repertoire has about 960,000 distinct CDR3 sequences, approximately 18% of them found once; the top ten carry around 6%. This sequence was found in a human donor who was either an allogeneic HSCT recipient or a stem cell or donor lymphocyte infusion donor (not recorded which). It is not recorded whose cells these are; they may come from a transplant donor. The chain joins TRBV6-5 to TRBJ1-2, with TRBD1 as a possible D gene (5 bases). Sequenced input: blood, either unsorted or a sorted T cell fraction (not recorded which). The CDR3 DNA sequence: TGTGCCAGCAGTTACTCCGGGACGGACGGCTATGGCTACACCTTC. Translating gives CASSYSGTDGYGYTF.